This is a list of T cell receptor beta chains from one sample in a study of shared clonotypes between healthy human individuals. The assay was immunoSEQ multiplex PCR, and TCRdb's table has in-frame clones only and misses some. Of 2 million to 2.5 million clones in the sample, 85% to 95% were seen once. The specimen sequenced was naive CD4+ T cells from PBMCs. Receptors originate from a young man in good health. Some clones in this sample may be carry-over from other donors' samples. The CDR3 runs from the conserved cysteine through the conserved F or W. The D gene is left open where the match is weak. Expanded clones get a size class; other rows say once, few or many, or leave the size out.

V gene	J gene	clone size	D gene	CDR3 DNA	CDR3 protein
TRBV10-3	TRBJ2-7	NA	NA	TGTACCATCAGGGACGGGACAAATAGGGGCGAGCAGTACTTC	CTIRDGTNRGEQYF
TRBV7-3	TRBJ1-2	NA	NA	TGTGCCAGCAGCTTAAGGGCCAGGAGCTATGGCTACACCTTC	CASSLRARSYGYTF
TRBV6-1	TRBJ1-2	once	NA	TGTGCCAGCAGTGATAGATCCTTGTCCGCTAACTATGGCTACACCTTC	CASSDRSLSANYGYTF
TRBV25-1	TRBJ2-5	NA	NA	TGTGCCAGCAGTCAAGGCGGACAGGGAGGGGAGACCCAGTACTTC	CASSQGGQGGETQYF
TRBV27	TRBJ1-1	NA	NA	TGTGCCAGCAGTTTATCTCTCGTGAACACTGAAGCTTTCTTT	CASSLSLVNTEAFF
TRBV5-6	TRBJ2-5	NA	NA	TGTGCCAGCAGCTTGATGGGGGACCAAGAGACCCAGTACTTC	CASSLMGDQETQYF
TRBV30	TRBJ1-6	NA	NA	TGTGCCTGGAGTCAAGCTTCCACCTATAATTCACCCCTCCACTTT	CAWSQASTYNSPLHF
TRBV6-1	TRBJ2-4	NA	TRBD2	TGTGCCAGCAGTGTCGGACTAGCGGGGGCAGCCAAAAACATTCAGTACTTC	CASSVGLAGAAKNIQYF
TRBV6-6	TRBJ1-4	once	TRBD1	TGTGCCAGCAGTTATGGGACAGAGAGGGAAAAACTGTTTTTT	CASSYGTEREKLFF
TRBV7-2	TRBJ2-1	NA	NA	TGTGCCAGCAGCCTCACCCCCAATGAGCAGTTCTTC	CASSLTPNEQFF
TRBV6-6	TRBJ2-7	NA	NA	TGTGCCAGCAGTTACTCGGTGTCCCCAAGCTACGAGCAGTACTTC	CASSYSVSPSYEQYF
TRBV15	TRBJ2-1	NA	TRBD1	TGTGCCACCAGCAGGGGGACAGGGGGTAATCAGCAGTTCTTC	CATSRGTGGNQQFF
TRBV9	TRBJ1-1	NA	TRBD1	TGTGCCAGCAGCGTAGGGACAGGGGGAGAGGACACTGAAGCTTTCTTT	CASSVGTGGEDTEAFF
TRBV5-5	TRBJ1-2	NA	TRBD1	TGTGCCAGCAGCTTTTACACAGGGGACGGCTACACCTTC	CASSFYTGDGYTF
TRBV5-1	TRBJ1-1	NA	NA	TGCGCCAGCAGCTTGTACCCAGGGGTGAACACTGAAGCTTTCTTT	CASSLYPGVNTEAFF
TRBV7-3	TRBJ2-2	NA	TRBD2	TGTGCCAGCAGCCCCCAAGCGGGAGTGGGCACCGGGGAGCTGTTTTTT	CASSPQAGVGTGELFF
TRBV15	TRBJ2-4	few	TRBD1	TGTGCCACCAGCGCGGGACAGGGGGGCCAAGCCAAAAACATTCAGTACTTC	CATSAGQGGQAKNIQYF
TRBV7-9	TRBJ2-3	NA	TRBD1	TGTGCCAGCAGCCCAGGACAGGACATTAGCACAGATACGCAGTATTTT	CASSPGQDISTDTQYF
TRBV4-1	TRBJ2-2	NA	TRBD2	TGCGCCAGCAGCCAGAGGCGGACTAGCGGAAACACCGGGGAGCTGTTTTTT	CASSQRRTSGNTGELFF
TRBV16	TRBJ2-5	NA	NA	TGTGCCAGCAGCCAAGCCCCCCAAGAGACCCAGTACTTC	CASSQAPQETQYF
TRBV7-8	TRBJ2-5	NA	NA	TGTGCCAGCAGCTTAGCGCAGGGAGAAGAGACCCAGTACTTC	CASSLAQGEETQYF
TRBV12-5	TRBJ2-5	NA	NA	TGTGCTAGTGGTTTGACAGGGACATCGGGGGAGACCCAGTACTTC	CASGLTGTSGETQYF
TRBV6-5	TRBJ1-2	NA	NA	TGTGCCAGCAGCCTCGGACGGTCCTATGGCTACACCTTC	CASSLGRSYGYTF
TRBV5-4	TRBJ1-2	NA	TRBD1	TGTGCCAGCAGCACGACCGGGACAGTATTCTATGGCTACACCTTC	CASSTTGTVFYGYTF
TRBV2	TRBJ2-7	once	NA	TGTGCCAGCTCGCTAACCGACTACGAGCAGTACTTC	CASSLTDYEQYF
TRBV9	TRBJ2-2	NA	TRBD2	TGTGCCAGCAGCGTAGTCGGAGCGGGAGGGGCGATGGGGGAGCTGTTTTTT	CASSVVGAGGAMGELFF
TRBV11-3	TRBJ2-7	NA	NA	TGTGCCAGCAGCTTAGGTAAGGGCTACGCGTACGAGCAGTACTTC	CASSLGKGYAYEQYF
TRBV5-1	TRBJ2-1	NA	NA	TGCGCCAGCAGCTTGGCCGGAATCAATGAGCAGTTCTTC	CASSLAGINEQFF
TRBV10-3	TRBJ1-2	NA	NA	TGTGCCATCAGTGAGTCGGGGGCCGAAAGGGTCGAGGATGGCTACACCTTC	CAISESGAERVEDGYTF
TRBV18	TRBJ1-1	NA	NA	TGTGCCAGCTCACCCAAGAACACTGAAGCTTTCTTT	CASSPKNTEAFF
TRBV5-1	TRBJ2-7	NA	NA	TGCGCCAGCAGCCCTGGACAGCCCCTATTAGCCTACGAGCAGTACTTC	CASSPGQPLLAYEQYF
TRBV15	TRBJ2-5	NA	TRBD2	TGTGCCACCACTGGACTAGCTGTCGAGACCCAGTACTTC	CATTGLAVETQYF
TRBV30	TRBJ2-2	NA	NA	TGTGCCTGGAGTTTTGACTACACCGGGGAGCTGTTTTTT	CAWSFDYTGELFF
TRBV18	TRBJ1-2	NA	NA	TGTGCCAGCTCACCGGACGCTAACTATGGCTACACCTTC	CASSPDANYGYTF
TRBV27	TRBJ1-5	NA	NA	TGTGCCAGCAGTTTAGTCCAGAATCAGCCCCAGCATTTT	CASSLVQNQPQHF
TRBV18	TRBJ1-1	NA	NA	TGTGCCAGCTCACCACCAGGGTCCTTGTCTGAAGCTTTCTTT	CASSPPGSLSEAFF
TRBV6-1	TRBJ1-5	NA	NA	TGTGCCAGCAGTGAAGGGCGGGGGCCCCAGCATTTT	CASSEGRGPQHF
TRBV27	TRBJ1-2	NA	NA	TGTGCCAGCAATCCCAATGGGGGAAACTATGGCTACACCTTC	CASNPNGGNYGYTF
TRBV19	TRBJ2-7	NA	NA	TGTGCCAGTAGTATCCCAGGCCGGGGGACCTACGAGCAGTACTTC	CASSIPGRGTYEQYF
TRBV7-3	TRBJ2-5	once	NA	TGTGCCAGCAGCATGCAGTCGGATTCCCAAGAGACCCAGTACTTC	CASSMQSDSQETQYF